The source of this TCR beta chain is a study of regulatory T cells in long-lasting Graves disease. Arm-PCR of CDR3 regions with iRepertoire HTBI primers generated TCR beta libraries. TCRdb reprocessed the multiplex PCR reads via MiXCR and lists one record per CDR3 protein. Among 450,000 or so distinct CDR3 sequences listed, roughly 20% were seen once. As for time point: persistent/refractory GD, antithyroid drugs over 5 years with positive TRAb. There was RNA extracted from PBMCs, and the TCR library was made from it. This clonotype was detected only a few times. The clonotype was recovered from a female donor with Graves disease. The sequencing here drew on peripheral blood mononuclear cells (PBMCs), taken when the disease was refractory, from a patient treated with antithyroid drugs.

In DNA, the CDR3 is TGCAGCGTCGAGACAGGGGGCAACGCTGAAGCTTTCTTT. Protein product: CSVETGGNAEAFF. The V gene is TRBV29-1, the J gene TRBJ1-1; 10 nucleotides match TRBD1. Trimming took 6 bases from V and 6 from J; bases not matched to a gene: 7. Germline CDR1 and CDR2: SQVTM and ANQGSEA. CDR3 length equals 13 residues.